Sequencing of this T cell receptor (beta chain) was carried out in a study of technical replicates of blood from a few donors. The germline gives CDR1 SGHNT, CDR2 YENEEA. V was shortened by 6 bases and J by 0 bases, with 14 bases between the two germline ends. The length of the CDR3 is 16 residues. TCRdb's copy holds only in-frame clones and misses some; the assay was immunoSEQ multiplex PCR. The sample consists of fewer than 90,000 clones, 93% of them appearing once. Input material: T cells isolated from PBMCs. The sequence was collected from a human donor in good health. The V call is TRBV11-3, the J call TRBJ2-2; D may be TRBD1 (6 bases). The CDR3 sequence is CASRSLWTANTGELFF. CDR3 sequence (DNA): TGTGCCAGCAGATCATTATGGACAGCGAACACCGGGGAGCTGTTTTTT.